Presented here are 32 T cell receptor beta chains from one specimen sequenced in a study of blood T cell repertoires in COVID-19. Sequencing was performed with immunoSEQ multiplex PCR; in TCRdb, only in-frame clones are kept and a portion is missing. The table records about 340,000 clones, more than 85% of them present only once. The sequenced material came from PBMCs or T cells enriched from blood (not recorded which). These receptors came from a woman aged 25 to 39 who had recovered from COVID-19.

The rearrangement links TRBV24-1 to TRBJ2-5; 7 bases map to TRBD2. This CDR3 region has 14 residues. The germline V gene has CDR1 KGHDR and CDR2 SFDVKD. The V gene end was trimmed by 9 bases and the J gene end by 4 bases; junction bases not matched to a gene: 10. The CDR3 sequence is CATSSGGLGETQYF. CDR3 bases: TGTGCCACCTCGTCGGGGGGATTAGGAGAGACCCAGTACTTC.

This sequence joins TRBV27 and TRBJ1-2, with D possibly being TRBD1 (5 bases). Between the trimmed V and J ends, which lost 4 bases and 7 bases, there was a span of 13 bases. CDR1 and CDR2 from the germline V gene are MNHEY and SMNVEV (reference sequence). CDR3 size: 13 residues. The DNA for the CDR3 is TGTGCCAGCAGTTCCCAAGGGGTTCGTGGCTACACCTTC. Its translation is CASSSQGVRGYTF.

This chain joins TRBV7-2 and TRBJ2-5, with D perhaps TRBD1 (7 bases). Germline V CDR1 and CDR2: SGHTA, FQGNSA. This CDR3 spans 15 amino acids. The germline V and J ends were trimmed by 5 bases and 4 bases, with 17 bases remaining between them. The CDR3 DNA reads as TGTGCCAGCAGCCCGTTGAGGCAGGGGGGAGAGACCCAGTACTTC. Protein sequence: CASSPLRQGGETQYF.

CDR3 residues: CASSLGLSQAPGELFF. CDR3 DNA sequence: TGTGCCAGCAGCTTAGGGCTAAGCCAGGCCCCCGGGGAGCTGTTTTTT. The chain has TRBV7-2 and TRBJ2-2; D uncertain. Germline V gene lookup returns CDR1 SGHTA and CDR2 FQGNSA. The ends were cut back, 1 base at V and 6 bases at J, with 15 bases in the middle. This CDR3 comprises 16 residues.

The chain joins TRBV19 to TRBJ2-7, with 11 bases identical to TRBD2. Germline trimming cut 6 bases from V and 3 bases from J; bases unmatched to any gene: 4. This CDR3 contains 14 residues. CDR1 and CDR2 from the germline V gene are LNHDA and SQIVND (reference sequence). The DNA of the CDR3 is TGTGCCAGTAGGGCTAGCGGGGGGAACTACGAGCAGTACTTC. Translation gives CASRASGGNYEQYF.

V usage is TRBV5-8 and J usage is TRBJ1-5, with no clear D. The CDR3 loop spans 13 amino acids. Trimming removed 4 bases from V and 9 bases from J, with 14 bases in between. The germline CDR1 and CDR2 sequences are SGHTS and YDEGEE. This CDR3 is CASSLAPVRPQHF. CDR3 coding DNA: TGTGCCAGCAGCCTCGCGCCGGTCCGGCCCCAGCATTTT. The complete variable domain, with remaining parts taken from reference TRBV5-8 and TRBJ1-5, reads EAGVTQSPTHLIKTRGQQATLRCSPISGHTSVYWYQQALGLGLQFLLWYDEGEERNRGNFPPRFSGRQFPNYSSELNVNALELEDSALYLCASSLAPVRPQHFGDGTRLSIL.

The chain has TRBV14 and TRBJ2-3, with 13 bases identical to TRBD2. V shed 1 base and J 3 bases; nucleotides not matched to a gene: 4. Germline loops: CDR1 SGHDN, CDR2 FVKESK. This CDR3 has 17 amino acids. In DNA, the CDR3 is TGTGCCAGCAGCCAAGGCTTACTAGCGGGAGGGACAGATACGCAGTATTTT. Encoded protein: CASSQGLLAGGTDTQYF.

The chain is built from TRBV19 and TRBJ1-5, with a weak D call TRBD1 (5 bases). The CDR3 is 17 amino acids. The V gene's germline CDR1 is LNHDA and CDR2 SQIVND (reference sequence). Trimming removed 8 bases at V and 0 bases at J, with 20 bases between. This chain's CDR3 is CASPRWGGKYSNQPQHF. The CDR3 nucleotides are TGTGCCAGTCCCCGTTGGGGGGGAAAGTATAGCAATCAGCCCCAGCATTTT.

Comments on this clone: Within the sample, other DNA sequences also encode this same CDR3. This chain joins TRBV28 and TRBJ1-3, with 7 bases fitting TRBD1. The CDR3 length is 13 residues. Germline trimming cut 5 bases from V and 7 bases from J; bases unmatched to any gene: 5. CDR1 and CDR2 from the germline V gene are MDHEN and SYDVKM. The CDR3 coding sequence is TGTGCCAGCAGTCGACAGGGTGGGAACACCATATATTTT. Its protein is CASSRQGGNTIYF.

The gene calls are TRBV28 and TRBJ2-2, with D possibly matching TRBD1 (5 bases). Trimming removed 3 bases at V and 7 bases at J, with 6 bases between. Looked up from germline, CDR1 is MDHEN and CDR2 is SYDVKM. The CDR3 covers 12 residues. CDR3 DNA: TGTGCCAGCAGTTTGGGGCTCGGGGAGCTGTTTTTT. The encoded protein is CASSLGLGELFF. The variable domain in full, with the rest retrieved from reference TRBV28 and TRBJ2-2, is DVKVTQSSRYLVKRTGEKVFLECVQDMDHENMFWYRQDPGLGLRLIYFSYDVKMKEKGDIPEGYSVSREKKERFSLILESASTNQTSMYLCASSLGLGELFFGEGSRLTVL.

This chain uses TRBV6-5 with TRBJ1-4; D gene ambiguous. The CDR3 consists of 14 residues. Germline CDR1 and CDR2: MNHEY and SVGAGI. V was trimmed by 4 bases and J by 0 bases, leaving 6 bases between them. The DNA for the CDR3 is TGTGCCAGCAGTTCCTCCGCAACTAATGAAAAACTGTTTTTT. This gives the protein CASSSSATNEKLFF.

The chain recombines TRBV12-3 or TRBV12-4 with TRBJ1-2; D remains unclear. V lost 7 bases and J 5 bases, leaving 8 bases between the germline ends. This CDR3 has 11 residues. The CDR3 DNA follows: TGTGCCAGCACCAGAGGGTATGGCTACACCTTC. Encoded protein: CASTRGYGYTF.

In its sample, this clone was seen once. The chain combines TRBV19 with TRBJ2-5, with a weak D call TRBD1 (5 bases). Per the germline V gene, CDR1 is LNHDA and CDR2 is SQIVND (reference sequence). V gave up 5 bases and J gave up 0 bases, with 13 bases separating them. The CDR3 extends over 15 amino acids. The CDR3 DNA reads TGTGCCAGTAGTGCTACGACAGCGTACCAAGAGACCCAGTACTTC. The encoded protein is CASSATTAYQETQYF. The whole variable domain, filled in from reference TRBV19 and TRBJ2-5, reads DGGITQSPKYLFRKEGQNVTLSCEQNLNHDAMYWYRQDPGQGLRLIYYSQIVNDFQKGDIAEGYSVSREKKESFPLTVTSAQKNPTAFYLCASSATTAYQETQYFGPGTRLLVL.

The CDR3 DNA follows: TGTGCCAGCAGTTGGACACCTCGACAGGGAGAGAACACTGAAGCTTTCTTT. It translates to CASSWTPRQGENTEAFF. This chain joins TRBV28 and TRBJ1-1, with 7 bases aligning to TRBD1. The CDR3 contains 17 residues. Trimming removed 4 bases from V and 1 base from J; junction bases left unmatched: 12. CDR1 and CDR2 (germline): MDHEN, SYDVKM.

The rearrangement uses TRBV9 and TRBJ2-5; D might be TRBD1 (5 bases). With 3 bases removed from V and 3 bases from J, the gap between germline ends came to 15 bases. There are 15 residues in the CDR3. Germline CDR1 SGDLS, CDR2 YYNGEE. CDR3 nucleotides: TGTGCCAGCAGCGCCGGGCGGACACAGAAAGAGACCCAGTACTTC. Its translation: CASSAGRTQKETQYF.

The chain uses TRBV24-1 and TRBJ2-1, with TRBD2 matching over 7 bases. CDR1 and CDR2 (germline): KGHDR, SFDVKD. The junction had 11 bases not matched to a gene; V was cut back by 9 bases and J by 7 bases. The CDR3 sequence is 14 residues long. This CDR3 reads CATERGAGHNEQFF. The DNA of the CDR3 is TGTGCCACCGAGAGGGGAGCGGGGCATAATGAGCAGTTCTTC.

The chain joins TRBV10-3 to TRBJ2-1, with TRBD2 identical over 12 bases. The V and J ends lost 3 bases and 4 bases, in that order; junction bases with no gene match: 7. The CDR3 extends over 17 amino acids. Germline assignment: CDR1 ENHRY and CDR2 SYGVKD. DNA of the CDR3: TGTGCCATCAGTGATCTACTAGCGGGGGGATCATACAATGAGCAGTTCTTC. Amino acid sequence: CAISDLLAGGSYNEQFF.

This chain joins TRBV28 and TRBJ2-3; TRBD1 matches at 7 bases. The CDR3 is 15 amino acids. Germline CDR1 and CDR2: MDHEN and SYDVKM. V gave up 6 bases and J gave up 2 bases; unmatched junction bases: 8. The CDR3 sequence: CASRPRRGYTDTQYF. Written as DNA, the CDR3 is TGTGCCAGCAGACCTCGCAGGGGGTACACAGATACGCAGTATTTT.

The V call is TRBV4-2, the J call TRBJ1-6, with D possibly being TRBD1 (5 bases). V lost 2 bases and J lost 9, with 11 bases in between. This CDR3 has 14 residues. CDR1 and CDR2 from the germline V gene are LGHNA and YNFKEQ. The CDR3 sequence is CASSQHRRGSPLHF. CDR3 bases: TGTGCCAGCAGCCAACATCGAAGGGGTTCACCCCTCCACTTT.

This chain links TRBV4-3 with TRBJ2-7; 7 bases fit TRBD2. Germline V gives CDR1 LGHNA, CDR2 YSLEER. V shed 0 bases and J 4 bases; nucleotides not matched to a gene: 3. The CDR3 consists of 14 residues. The CDR3 DNA follows: TGCGCCAGCAGCCAAGAATGGGAGGGTTACGAGCAGTACTTC. Translating gives CASSQEWEGYEQYF.

This clone was picked up one time. The genes are TRBV27 and TRBJ2-1, with TRBD2 as a possible D gene (7 bases). Trimming took 6 bases from V and 8 from J, leaving 23 bases between them. Germline V lookup: CDR1 MNHEY, CDR2 SMNVEV (reference sequence). The CDR3 runs 16 residues. The CDR3 DNA follows: TGTGCCAGCAGCCTTCTTGCGGGGGCCCTTATGGATGAGCAGTTCTTC. Protein product: CASSLLAGALMDEQFF.

This clone occurred once. J is TRBJ2-1 and V is TRBV11-2; TRBD2 matches at 7 bases. The V gene end was trimmed by 1 base and the J gene end by 4 bases; junction bases not matched to a gene: 16. Looked up from germline, CDR1 is SGHAT and CDR2 is FQNNGV. The CDR3 loop spans 19 amino acids. CDR3 sequence: CASSLAGLRGREGYNEQFF. CDR3 bases: TGTGCCAGCAGCTTAGCCGGGTTGAGAGGGAGGGAAGGTTACAATGAGCAGTTCTTC. Using reference TRBV11-2 and TRBJ2-1 for the parts outside the CDR3, the full variable domain is EAGVAQSPRYKIIEKRQSVAFWCNPISGHATLYWYQQILGQGPKLLIQFQNNGVVDDSQLPKDRFSAERLKGVDSTLKIQPAKLEDSAVYLCASSLAGLRGREGYNEQFFGPGTRLTVL.

The rearrangement links TRBV19 to TRBJ1-1; no clear D. The V end lost 9 bases, the J end lost 4 bases, and 15 bases lay between the germline ends. In germline, CDR1 is LNHDA, CDR2 SQIVND (reference sequence). The CDR3 extends over 13 amino acids. In DNA form, the CDR3 reads TGTGCCAGCAGAGGGCTGAGCGGCACTGAAGCTTTCTTT. It translates to CASRGLSGTEAFF.

The chain combines TRBV5-1 with TRBJ2-1; TRBD2 might be the D (6 bases). Between the trimmed V and J ends, which lost 1 base and 12 bases, there was a span of 17 bases. The CDR3 has 14 amino acids. CDR1 is SGHRS and CDR2 is YFSETQ in the germline V gene. CDR3 protein: CASSLPGPGVMQFF. The CDR3 coding sequence is TGCGCCAGCAGCTTGCCCGGCCCGGGGGTTATGCAGTTCTTC.

This clone is a singleton in its sample. V usage is TRBV2 and J usage is TRBJ2-3, with D possibly matching TRBD2 (5 bases). The CDR3 consists of 14 residues. V gave up 7 bases and J gave up 2 bases, with 13 bases separating them. CDR1 and CDR2 from the germline V gene are SNHLY and FYNNEI. CDR3 residues: CASKRADNTDTQYF. The CDR3 bases are TGTGCCAGCAAGAGGGCCGACAACACAGATACGCAGTATTTT.

The chain recombines TRBV27 with TRBJ1-6; D might be TRBD1 (6 bases). Deletions cut 8 bases from V and 9 bases from J, with 17 bases between. This CDR3 comprises 14 residues. Germline V CDR1 and CDR2: MNHEY, SMNVEV (reference sequence). CDR3 region: CASASGALFSPLHF. CDR3 in DNA: TGTGCCAGCGCGTCAGGGGCCCTATTTTCACCCCTCCACTTT.

The V gene is TRBV5-6, the J gene TRBJ2-7; 11 bases map to TRBD1. V was clipped by 2 bases and J by 6 bases; unmatched bases: 4. This CDR3 region has 14 residues. CDR1 and CDR2 from the germline V gene are SGHDT and YYEEEE. CDR3 coding DNA: TGTGCCAGCAGCTTTGGACAGGGGGCGGGCGAGCAGTACTTC. It encodes CASSFGQGAGEQYF.

The CDR3 region is CAIRQINSNQPQHF. The CDR3 DNA sequence: TGTGCTATCAGACAGATTAATAGCAATCAGCCCCAGCATTTT. This chain joins TRBV12-5 and TRBJ1-5; possibly TRBD1 for D (5 bases). Germline V gene lookup returns CDR1 LGHNT and CDR2 FRNRAP. CDR3 size: 14 residues. The V end was cut by 10 bases, the J end by 0 bases, with 13 bases between.

CDR3 region: CASKVEGTYNEQFF. In DNA form, the CDR3 reads TGCGCCAGCAAGGTGGAGGGGACGTACAATGAGCAGTTCTTC. V usage is TRBV5-1 and J usage is TRBJ2-1; tentative D call: TRBD2 (6 bases). The CDR3 has 14 residues. V was shortened by 6 bases and J by 4 bases, with 14 bases between the two germline ends. Germline CDR1 and CDR2: SGHRS and YFSETQ.

The J gene is TRBJ1-2, the V gene TRBV10-1; 11 bases fit TRBD1. CDR1 is WNHNN, CDR2 SYGVQD, per germline (reference sequence). There are 14 residues in the CDR3. The trim removed 7 bases at V and 2 bases at J, leaving 3 bases unmatched. CDR3 residues: CASTGQGDNYGYTF. The DNA of the CDR3 is TGCGCCAGCACGGGACAGGGGGACAACTATGGCTACACCTTC.

The chain joins TRBV6-5 to TRBJ1-5, with TRBD1 matching over 9 bases. Trimming cost V 10 bases and J 1 base; bases outside gene matches: 8. CDR3 length equals 15 residues. Germline CDR1 and CDR2: MNHEY and SVGAGI. The CDR3: CATVGQGGSNQPQHF. The CDR3 coding sequence is TGTGCCACCGTGGGACAGGGAGGAAGCAATCAGCCCCAGCATTTT.

J is TRBJ1-2 and V is TRBV6-1; 8 nucleotides agree with TRBD1. The CDR3 covers 15 residues. Unmatched junction bases numbered 5, after V lost 1 base and J lost 4 bases. The V gene's germline CDR1 is MNHNS and CDR2 SASEGT. CDR3 sequence reads: CASSEGHRGGYGYTF. The CDR3 coding sequence is TGTGCCAGCAGTGAAGGTCACAGGGGGGGCTATGGCTACACCTTC.